The rows below give T cell receptor beta chains drawn from one sample of a study of blood T cell repertoires in COVID-19. Assay used: immunoSEQ multiplex PCR; TCRdb lists only in-frame clones, some missing. The sample consists of roughly 50,000 clones, about 90% of them appearing once. The sample comprised peripheral blood. The receptors come from a man older than 75 with acute or convalescent COVID-19. Each CDR3 is given with its conserved first and last residue. A D gene is named only where the DNA matches it firmly. Some rows mark clone size as missing; the rest say once, few, many or name a class of expanded clone.

J,V,D,size,CDR3,DNA
TRBJ1-1,TRBV9,.,.,CASSIQGTEAFF,TGTGCCAGCAGCATACAGGGAACTGAAGCTTTCTTT
TRBJ1-5,TRBV9,.,.,CASSVAGINQPQHF,TGTGCCAGCAGCGTAGCAGGAATCAATCAGCCCCAGCATTTT
TRBJ2-1,TRBV2,.,.,CASRRGGEQFF,TGTGCCAGCAGAAGGGGTGGTGAGCAGTTCTTC
TRBJ2-3,TRBV27,.,.,CASSEPGLLRDTQYF,TGTGCCAGCAGTGAACCGGGACTCCTTAGGGATACGCAGTATTTT
TRBJ1-4,TRBV29-1,TRBD1,.,CSVAQGADEKLFF,TGCAGCGTTGCCCAGGGGGCGGATGAAAAACTGTTTTTT
TRBJ1-5,TRBV23-1,TRBD1,.,CASSAGQGAGQPQHF,TGCGCCAGCAGTGCCGGACAGGGGGCAGGGCAGCCCCAGCATTTT
TRBJ1-6,TRBV20-1,.,.,CSASEWRNSPLHF,TGCAGTGCTAGTGAATGGAGGAATTCACCCCTCCACTTT
TRBJ2-2,TRBV5-1,.,.,CASSLDSPNTGELFF,TGCGCCAGCAGCCTAGACAGTCCGAACACCGGGGAGCTGTTTTTT
TRBJ1-1,TRBV27,.,.,CASRDRLNTEAFF,TGTGCCAGCAGAGACAGGCTGAACACTGAAGCTTTCTTT
TRBJ2-7,TRBV21-1,.,.,CASSSHRDRISYEQYF,TGTGCCAGCAGCTCTCACCGGGACAGAATCTCCTACGAGCAGTACTTC
TRBJ1-6,TRBV11-2,.,.,CASSLAAGLYNSPLHF,TGTGCCAGCAGCTTAGCGGCAGGACTCTATAATTCACCCCTCCACTTT
TRBJ1-1,TRBV6-5,.,.,CASSYRRVMNTEAFF,TGTGCCAGCAGTTATAGGAGAGTCATGAACACTGAAGCTTTCTTT
TRBJ1-6,TRBV30,TRBD1,.,CAWSPRQGRSPLHF,TGTGCCTGGAGTCCGCGACAGGGCCGGTCACCCCTCCACTTT
TRBJ1-2,TRBV19,.,.,CASILSTGGSYGYTF,TGTGCCAGTATCCTTTCGACAGGAGGTTCTTATGGCTACACCTTC
TRBJ1-1,TRBV5-1,.,.,CASTRSRGNTEAFF,TGCGCCAGCACTCGATCCAGGGGAAACACTGAAGCTTTCTTT
TRBJ2-1,TRBV5-4,.,.,CASSLAKTGTYNEQFF,TGTGCCAGCAGCTTGGCTAAGACGGGAACTTACAATGAGCAGTTCTTC
TRBJ1-1,TRBV11-2,.,.,CASSFRSSGAGGTEAFF,TGTGCCAGCAGTTTTAGATCGTCAGGCGCGGGGGGCACTGAAGCTTTCTTT
TRBJ1-2,TRBV29-1,TRBD1,.,CSVDPSGQGAGGYTF,TGCAGCGTTGACCCCTCGGGACAGGGGGCGGGTGGCTACACCTTC
TRBJ1-1,TRBV29-1,.,.,CSVDAQGLNTEAFF,TGCAGCGTTGATGCCCAGGGATTGAACACTGAAGCTTTCTTT
TRBJ1-1,TRBV29-1,.,.,CSVGAQGAPEAFF,TGCAGCGTGGGAGCACAGGGCGCCCCTGAAGCTTTCTTT
TRBJ1-1,TRBV29-1,.,.,CSVAIPGTEAFF,TGCAGCGTTGCCATACCGGGGACTGAAGCTTTCTTT
TRBJ1-2,TRBV29-1,.,.,CSVEAREDYGYTF,TGCAGCGTTGAAGCCAGGGAGGACTATGGCTACACCTTC
TRBJ2-5,TRBV11-2,.,.,CASLAQPGETQYF,TGTGCCAGCCTGGCCCAACCGGGGGAGACCCAGTACTTC
TRBJ1-3,TRBV7-2,TRBD1,.,CASSPTGGNTIYF,TGTGCCAGCAGCCCGACAGGGGGTAACACCATATATTTT
TRBJ2-5,TRBV7-2,TRBD2,once,CASSLHASGVQETQYF,TGTGCCAGCAGCTTGCATGCTAGCGGGGTCCAAGAGACCCAGTACTTC
TRBJ1-2,TRBV5-4,TRBD1,once,CASSLVGQGSGYTF,TGTGCCAGCAGCTTGGTGGGACAGGGTTCTGGCTACACCTTC
TRBJ2-1,TRBV9,.,.,CASSEGGSYNEQFF,TGTGCCAGCAGCGAAGGGGGCTCCTACAATGAGCAGTTCTTC
TRBJ2-1,TRBV11-3,.,.,CASSAGWSYNEQFF,TGTGCCAGCAGCGCTGGCTGGTCCTACAATGAGCAGTTCTTC
TRBJ1-5,TRBV2,TRBD1,.,CASRTGDNQPQHF,TGTGCCAGCAGGACAGGGGACAATCAGCCCCAGCATTTT
TRBJ2-7,TRBV19,TRBD2,.,CASNPAGGRDEQYF,TGTGCCAGTAACCCTGCGGGGGGCCGGGACGAGCAGTACTTC
TRBJ2-3,TRBV7-3,.,.,CASSPRGTSTDTQYF,TGTGCCAGCAGCCCCAGGGGGACTAGCACAGATACGCAGTATTTT
TRBJ2-2,TRBV7-9,.,.,CASKGGAGNTGELFF,TGTGCCAGCAAGGGCGGGGCCGGGAACACCGGGGAGCTGTTTTTT